Sequencing of this T cell receptor (beta chain) was carried out in a study of technical replicates of blood from a few donors. V lost 5 bases and J lost 5; bases outside the gene matches: 12. The CDR3 runs to 16 residues. Germline V lookup: CDR1 SEHNR, CDR2 FQNEAQ (reference sequence). The repertoire was sequenced with immunoSEQ multiplex PCR; TCRdb's copy has only in-frame clones and lacks some. The repertoire includes around 86,000 clones, about 96% of them detected once, and around 0.2% sits in the top ten. This clonotype was sampled from a human donor in good health. Sample: T cells isolated from PBMCs. V and J are TRBV7-9 and TRBJ2-1; 7 bases are shared with TRBD2. The CDR3 region has the DNA TGTGCCAGCAGCCCCCAACGGGTAGCGGGCCACAATGAGCAGTTCTTC. Protein: CASSPQRVAGHNEQFF.